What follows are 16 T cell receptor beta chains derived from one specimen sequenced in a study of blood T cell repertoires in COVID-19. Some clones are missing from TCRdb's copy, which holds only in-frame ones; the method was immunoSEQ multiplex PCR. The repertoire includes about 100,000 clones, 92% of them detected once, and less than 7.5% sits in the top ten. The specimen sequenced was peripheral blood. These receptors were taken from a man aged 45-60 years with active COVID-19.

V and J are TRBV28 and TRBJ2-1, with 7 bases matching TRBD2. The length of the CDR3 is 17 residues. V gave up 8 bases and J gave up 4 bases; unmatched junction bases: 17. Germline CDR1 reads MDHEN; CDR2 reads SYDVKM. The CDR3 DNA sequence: TGTGCCAGCTCTTTCGTGGGTCTAGCGGCCGAATACAATGAGCAGTTCTTC. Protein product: CASSFVGLAAEYNEQFF.

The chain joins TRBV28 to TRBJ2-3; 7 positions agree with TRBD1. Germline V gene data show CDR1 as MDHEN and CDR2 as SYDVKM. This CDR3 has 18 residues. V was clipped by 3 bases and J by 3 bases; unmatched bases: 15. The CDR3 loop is CASSFRYRQGSRTDTQYF. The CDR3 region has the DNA TGTGCCAGCAGTTTCCGCTACCGACAGGGAAGTAGGACAGATACGCAGTATTTT.

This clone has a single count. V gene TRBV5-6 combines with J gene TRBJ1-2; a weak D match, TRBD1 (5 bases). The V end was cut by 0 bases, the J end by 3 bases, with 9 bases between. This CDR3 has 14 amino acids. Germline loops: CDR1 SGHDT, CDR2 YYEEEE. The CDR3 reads CASSLGQLDYGYTF. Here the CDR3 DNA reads TGTGCCAGCAGCTTGGGACAGCTTGACTATGGCTACACCTTC.

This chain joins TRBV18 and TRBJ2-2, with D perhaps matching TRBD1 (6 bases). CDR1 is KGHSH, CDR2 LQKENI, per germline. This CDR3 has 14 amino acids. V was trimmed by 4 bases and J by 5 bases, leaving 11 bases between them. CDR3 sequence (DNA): TGTGCCAGCTCACTCCCACAGGGTACCGGGGAGCTGTTTTTT. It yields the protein CASSLPQGTGELFF.

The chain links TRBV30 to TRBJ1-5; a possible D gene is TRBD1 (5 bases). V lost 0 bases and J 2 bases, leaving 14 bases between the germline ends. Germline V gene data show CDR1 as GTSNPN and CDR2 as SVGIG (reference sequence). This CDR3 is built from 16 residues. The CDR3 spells CAWSVRGTIGNQPQHF. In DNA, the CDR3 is TGTGCCTGGAGTGTACGGGGGACTATTGGCAATCAGCCCCAGCATTTT.

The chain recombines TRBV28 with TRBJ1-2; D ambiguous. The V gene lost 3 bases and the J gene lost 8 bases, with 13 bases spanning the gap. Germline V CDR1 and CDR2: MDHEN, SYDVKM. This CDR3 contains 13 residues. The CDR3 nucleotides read TGTGCCAGCAGTTTTGTCCCGGAGAGGGGCTACACCTTC. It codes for CASSFVPERGYTF.

The CDR3 is CASSPEAYSEKLFF. Here the CDR3 DNA reads TGTGCCAGCAGCCCAGAGGCTTATTCGGAAAAACTGTTTTTT. This chain joins TRBV7-2 and TRBJ1-4; D uncertain. Trimming took 5 bases from V and 8 from J, leaving 15 bases between them. This CDR3 has 14 amino acids. Germline V CDR1 and CDR2: SGHTA, FQGNSA.

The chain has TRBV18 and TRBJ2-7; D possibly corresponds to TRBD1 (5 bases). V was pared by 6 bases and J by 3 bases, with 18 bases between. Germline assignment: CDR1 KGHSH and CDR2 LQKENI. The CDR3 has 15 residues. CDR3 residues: CASSGSMGRNYEQYF. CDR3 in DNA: TGTGCCAGCTCCGGATCCATGGGGCGAAACTACGAGCAGTACTTC.

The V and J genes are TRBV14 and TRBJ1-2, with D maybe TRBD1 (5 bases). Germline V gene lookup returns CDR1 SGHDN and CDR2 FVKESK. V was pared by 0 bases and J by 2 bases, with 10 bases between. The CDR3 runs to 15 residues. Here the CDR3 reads CASSQDNRWNYGYTF. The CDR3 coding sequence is TGTGCCAGCAGCCAAGATAACAGGTGGAACTATGGCTACACCTTC.

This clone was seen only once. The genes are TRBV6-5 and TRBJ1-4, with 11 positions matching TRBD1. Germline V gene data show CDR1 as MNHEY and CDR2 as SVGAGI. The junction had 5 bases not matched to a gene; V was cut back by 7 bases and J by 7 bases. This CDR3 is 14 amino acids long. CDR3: CASKWDRGSEKLFF. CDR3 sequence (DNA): TGTGCCAGCAAATGGGACAGGGGGTCTGAAAAACTGTTTTTT.

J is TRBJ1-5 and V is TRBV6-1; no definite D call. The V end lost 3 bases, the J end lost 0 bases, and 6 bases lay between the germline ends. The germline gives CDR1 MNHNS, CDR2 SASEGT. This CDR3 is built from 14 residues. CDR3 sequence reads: CASSDLYSNQPQHF. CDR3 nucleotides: TGTGCCAGCAGTGATTTGTATAGCAATCAGCCCCAGCATTTT.

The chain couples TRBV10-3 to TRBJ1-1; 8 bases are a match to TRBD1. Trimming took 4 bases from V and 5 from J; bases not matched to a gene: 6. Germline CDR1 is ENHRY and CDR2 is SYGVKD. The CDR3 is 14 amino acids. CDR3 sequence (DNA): TGTGCCATCAGTGCTGGACAGGGAGGGACTGAAGCTTTCTTT. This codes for CAISAGQGGTEAFF.

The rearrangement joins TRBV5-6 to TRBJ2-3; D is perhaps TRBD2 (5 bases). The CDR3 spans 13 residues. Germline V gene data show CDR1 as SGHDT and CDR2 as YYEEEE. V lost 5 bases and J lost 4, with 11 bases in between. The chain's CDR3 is CASRYAGADTQYF. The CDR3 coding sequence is TGTGCCAGCAGGTACGCGGGCGCAGATACGCAGTATTTT.

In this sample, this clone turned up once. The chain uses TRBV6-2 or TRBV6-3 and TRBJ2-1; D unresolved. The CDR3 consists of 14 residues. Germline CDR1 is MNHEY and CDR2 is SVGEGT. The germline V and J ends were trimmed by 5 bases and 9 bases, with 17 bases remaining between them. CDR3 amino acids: CASSTTRSHGEQFF. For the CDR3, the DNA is TGTGCCAGCAGTACGACCCGGAGCCACGGTGAGCAGTTCTTC.

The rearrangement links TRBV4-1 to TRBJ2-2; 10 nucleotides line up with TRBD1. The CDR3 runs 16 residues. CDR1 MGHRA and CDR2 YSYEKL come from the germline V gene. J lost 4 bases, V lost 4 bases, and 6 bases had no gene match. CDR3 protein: CASSRPGQGRTGELFF. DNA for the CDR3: TGCGCCAGCAGCCGACCGGGACAGGGGCGCACCGGGGAGCTGTTTTTT.

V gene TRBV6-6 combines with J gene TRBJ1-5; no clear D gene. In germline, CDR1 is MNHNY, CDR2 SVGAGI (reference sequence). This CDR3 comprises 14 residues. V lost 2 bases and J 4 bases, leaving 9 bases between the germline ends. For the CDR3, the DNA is TGTGCCAGCAGTTACAATGGCGGGAATCAGCCCCAGCATTTT. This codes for CASSYNGGNQPQHF.